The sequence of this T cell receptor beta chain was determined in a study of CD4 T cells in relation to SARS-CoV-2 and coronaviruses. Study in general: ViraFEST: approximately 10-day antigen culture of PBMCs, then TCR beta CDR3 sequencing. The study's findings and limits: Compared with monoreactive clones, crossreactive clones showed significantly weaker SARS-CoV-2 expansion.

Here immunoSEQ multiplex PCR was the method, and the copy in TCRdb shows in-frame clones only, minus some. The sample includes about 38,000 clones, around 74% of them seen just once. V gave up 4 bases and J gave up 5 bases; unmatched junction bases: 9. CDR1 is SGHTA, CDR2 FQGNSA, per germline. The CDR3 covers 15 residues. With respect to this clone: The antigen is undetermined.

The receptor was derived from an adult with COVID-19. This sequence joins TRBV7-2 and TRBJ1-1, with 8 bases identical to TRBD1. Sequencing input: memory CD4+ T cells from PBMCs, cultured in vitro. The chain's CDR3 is CASSSQGAGVTEAFF. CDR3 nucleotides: TGTGCCAGCAGCTCTCAGGGGGCGGGGGTGACTGAAGCTTTCTTT.